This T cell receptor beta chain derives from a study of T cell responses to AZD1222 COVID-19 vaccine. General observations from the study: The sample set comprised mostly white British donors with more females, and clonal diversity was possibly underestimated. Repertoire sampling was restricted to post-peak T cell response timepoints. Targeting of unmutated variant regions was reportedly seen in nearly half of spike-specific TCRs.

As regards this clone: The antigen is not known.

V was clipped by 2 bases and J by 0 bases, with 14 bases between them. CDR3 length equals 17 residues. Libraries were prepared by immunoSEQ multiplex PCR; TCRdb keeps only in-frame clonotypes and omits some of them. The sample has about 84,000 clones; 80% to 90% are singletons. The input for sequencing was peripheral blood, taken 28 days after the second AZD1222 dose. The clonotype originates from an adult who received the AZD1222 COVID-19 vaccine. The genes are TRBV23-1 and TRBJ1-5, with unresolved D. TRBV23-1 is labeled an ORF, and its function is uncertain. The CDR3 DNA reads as TGCGCCAGCAGTCAACTGGTTTTTGACCATAGCAATCAGCCCCAGCATTTT. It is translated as CASSQLVFDHSNQPQHF.